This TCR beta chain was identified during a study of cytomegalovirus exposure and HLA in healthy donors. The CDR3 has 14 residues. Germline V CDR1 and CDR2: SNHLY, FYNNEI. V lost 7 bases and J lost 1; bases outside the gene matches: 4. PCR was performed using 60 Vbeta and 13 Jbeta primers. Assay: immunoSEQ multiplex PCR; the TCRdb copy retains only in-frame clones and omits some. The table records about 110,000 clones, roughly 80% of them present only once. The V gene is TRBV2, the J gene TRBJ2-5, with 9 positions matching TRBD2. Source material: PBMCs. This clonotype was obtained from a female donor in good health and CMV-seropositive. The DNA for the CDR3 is TGTGCCAGCACATTAGCGGGGGTCCAAGAGACCCAGTACTTC. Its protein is CASTLAGVQETQYF.